Reported below is one T cell receptor beta chain. As for treatment: randomized to nivolumab then ipilimumab (arm A) or the reverse (arm B). Patients had received no earlier DNA-damaging chemotherapy. PBMC sorting kept live CD3+CD8+ cells without CD19 or CD56. The data originate from a study of sequential checkpoint blockade in melanoma. The overall study: Randomization was 1:1 between first-line nivolumab→ipilimumab and ipilimumab→nivolumab. Both treatment sequences were followed by maintenance nivolumab.

The CDR3 consists of 15 residues. The V end lost 5 bases, the J end lost 4 bases, and 18 bases lay between the germline ends. Germline values: CDR1 SEHNR, CDR2 FQNEAQ (reference sequence). Produced via immunoSEQ multiplex PCR; TCRdb's table is partial and in-frame only. The sample holds around 19,000 clones, 72% seen once. The chain is built from TRBV7-9 and TRBJ2-7; D unclear. This sample comprised CD8+ T cells sorted from blood (inferred from file names), obtained from a patient given nivolumab and ipilimumab in sequence. This receptor was taken from a human donor with melanoma. The CDR3 bases are TGTGCCAGCAGCCTAGAGCTAGAGCCACTATACGAGCAGTACTTC. Protein: CASSLELEPLYEQYF.